A single sample is the source of the 8 T cell receptor beta chains below, sequenced in a study of response to subunit inactivated influenza vaccine. TCRdb processed the RT-PCR reads anew with MiXCR; each CDR3 protein has one entry. In the table there are 650,000 or so distinct CDR3 sequences, less than 15% of which are singletons. The sequences come from PBMCs from blood, collected 14 to 15 days before vaccination. The receptors derive from a man over 45 who received an inactivated influenza vaccine.

Only a few counts were recorded for this clonotype. The V call is TRBV5-4, the J call TRBJ1-2; D possibly corresponds to TRBD1 (6 bases). The CDR3 runs to 15 residues. Germline CDR1 and CDR2: SGHNT and YYREEE (reference sequence). Trimming removed 0 bases at V and 2 bases at J, with 11 bases between. CDR3 protein: CASSLAQGLNYGYTF. DNA of the CDR3: TGTGCCAGCAGCTTGGCGCAGGGGCTAAACTATGGCTACACCTTC.

This clonotype has just a few counts. This chain connects TRBV12-3 or TRBV12-4 to TRBJ1-5, with a possible D match to TRBD1 (6 bases). The CDR3 consists of 16 residues. Trimming took 3 bases from V and 7 from J, leaving 19 bases between them. CDR3 residues: CASSLGGRGVGQPQHF. The CDR3 nucleotides read TGTGCCAGCAGTTTGGGGGGCAGGGGAGTAGGGCAGCCCCAGCATTTT.

The table lists this clonotype with many counts. V gene TRBV7-3 combines with J gene TRBJ2-6; D is undetermined. Trimming stripped 1 base from V and 0 bases from J, with 4 bases between. CDR1 is SGHTA and CDR2 is FQGTGA in the germline V gene. This CDR3 has 15 amino acids. The CDR3 protein is CASSLIGSGANVLTF. CDR3 sequence (DNA): TGTGCCAGCAGCTTAATTGGCTCTGGGGCCAACGTCCTGACTTTC.

There are a few counts of this clonotype. The rearrangement uses TRBV4-2 and TRBJ2-7; 14 bases match TRBD2. Germline V lookup: CDR1 LGHNA, CDR2 YNFKEQ. The CDR3 extends over 16 amino acids. V trimming: 1 base; J trimming: 2 bases; junction bases outside the gene matches: 1. CDR3 protein: CASSQGGLAGAYEQYF. For the CDR3, the DNA is TGTGCCAGCAGCCAAGGGGGACTAGCGGGAGCCTACGAGCAGTACTTC.

This clonotype was counted a few times. The chain carries TRBV5-1 and TRBJ2-7, with D tentatively TRBD1 (5 bases). V was pared by 0 bases and J by 3 bases, with 10 bases between. Germline loops: CDR1 SGHRS, CDR2 YFSETQ. CDR3 length: 14 residues. CDR3 nucleotides: TGCGCCAGCAGCTTGGCCCAGGGCTTCTACGAGCAGTACTTC. Translated: CASSLAQGFYEQYF.

The CDR3 sequence is CASSLTGDWQPQHF. CDR3 in DNA: TGTGCCAGCAGCTTGACTGGTGATTGGCAGCCCCAGCATTTT. The V and J genes are TRBV5-6 and TRBJ1-5; D remains ambiguous. The CDR3 runs to 14 residues. V lost 1 base and J lost 7, with 12 bases in between. The germline gives CDR1 SGHDT, CDR2 YYEEEE. The whole variable domain, remainder taken from reference TRBV5-6 and TRBJ1-5, is DAGVTQSPTHLIKTRGQQVTLRCSPKSGHDTVSWYQQALGQGPQFIFQYYEEEERQRGNFPDRFSGHQFPNYSSELNVNALLLGDSALYLCASSLTGDWQPQHFGDGTRLSIL.

This clonotype appeared a few times. This chain connects TRBV24-1 to TRBJ2-7; D is uncertain. V gave up 3 bases and J gave up 2 bases, with 10 bases separating them. There are 14 residues in the CDR3. Germline-derived CDR1 and CDR2 are KGHDR and SFDVKD. The DNA of the CDR3 is TGTGCCACCAGTGATCGAAACAGAGCCTACGAGCAGTACTTC. Protein: CATSDRNRAYEQYF.

In the case of this clonotype: At one end the junction does not follow the germline gene, possibly because of a read error. The chain has TRBV20-1 and TRBJ2-1, with TRBD2 matching over 10 bases. CDR3 size: 18 residues. Per the germline V gene, CDR1 is DFQATT and CDR2 is SNEGSKA (reference sequence). CDR3 sequence: CCARDLQTSGSPYNEQFF. The CDR3 coding sequence is TGCTGTGCTAGAGATTTACAGACTAGCGGGTCTCCCTACAATGAGCAGTTCTTC.